The rows below give T cell receptor beta chains drawn from one sample of a study of T cells in Graves' hyperthyroidism and ophthalmopathy. TCRdb reanalysed the multiplex PCR reads using MiXCR and keeps one entry per CDR3 protein. The data hold about 200,000 distinct CDR3 sequences, with about 17% observed a single time. Sequencing was performed on blood. The source is a woman aged 45-65 years with Graves' hyperthyroidism. The CDR3 runs from the conserved cysteine through the conserved F or W. D genes are given only for firm matches. Clone size is not always given. Where it is, it says once, few, many or a class for expanded clones.

>TRBD1|TRBJ2-7|-|TRBV6-2/TRBV6-3
TGTGCCAGCAGTTACCTCGGAGGACAGGGAACCGAGCAGTACTTC
CASSYLGGQGTEQYF
>-|TRBJ2-7|few|TRBV5-1
TGCGCCAGCAGCTTGTATGGGGTAAGGGACGAGCAGTACTTC
CASSLYGVRDEQYF
>-|TRBJ1-1|-|TRBV7-9
TGTGCCAGCAGCTTAGGGCTGGAGGGGAACACTGAAGCTTTCTTT
CASSLGLEGNTEAFF
>-|TRBJ1-1|many|TRBV30
TGTGCCTGGTGGGCCGAAGAAGCTTTCTTT
CAWWAEEAFF
>TRBD2|TRBJ2-4|many|TRBV3-1
TGTGCCAGCAGCCGGGGCGGGAGGGGGCAGAACATTCAGTACTTC
CASSRGGRGQNIQYF
>TRBD1|TRBJ1-3|-|TRBV7-2
TGTGCCAGCAGCTCCCGGACAGGGACCTCCTCTGGAAGCACCATATATTTT
CASSSRTGTSSGSTIYF
>-|TRBJ2-7|many|TRBV18
TGTGCCAGCTCACCGCAGCCCTACGAGCAGTACTTC
CASSPQPYEQYF
>-|TRBJ2-1|many|TRBV2
TGTGCCAGCAGTGGATCAAACGGGAACTCCGTAGGTGAGCAGTTCTTC
CASSGSNGNSVGEQFF
>-|TRBJ1-2|few|TRBV4-2
TGTGCCAGCAGCCAAGATCTTGTCGTCGGTGGCTACACCTTC
CASSQDLVVGGYTF
>-|TRBJ2-3|-|TRBV27
TGCGCCAGCAGTGGATCTTTTTACACAGATACGCAGTATTTT
CASSGSFYTDTQYF
>-|TRBJ1-2|many|TRBV10-3
TGTGCCATCAGTGAGTCGGGGCTTCGCTATGGCTACACCTTC
CAISESGLRYGYTF
>-|TRBJ1-6|few|TRBV15
TGTGCCACCAGCACGGAACAGGGATTCGGCTCCTATAATTCACCCCTCCACTTT
CATSTEQGFGSYNSPLHF
>-|TRBJ2-3|many|TRBV20-1
TGCAGTGCTAGAATGGCCAGGCCTAGCACAGATACGCAGTATTTT
CSARMARPSTDTQYF
>-|TRBJ2-1|many|TRBV5-8
TGTGCCAGCAGCTTGGCCAGGTACAATGAGCAGTTCTTC
CASSLARYNEQFF
>-|TRBJ1-2|many|TRBV3-1
TGTGCCAGCAGACCCCGAGAGAGAGACTATGGCTACACCTTC
CASRPRERDYGYTF
>-|TRBJ1-6|many|TRBV28
TGTGCCAGCAGCCCCCTCAGGACTTCACCCCTCCACTTT
CASSPLRTSPLHF
>-|TRBJ2-5|many|TRBV7-3
TGTGCCAGCAGCTCCCGAATAGGGGAGACCCAGTACTTC
CASSSRIGETQYF
>-|TRBJ2-7|-|TRBV9
TGTGCCAGCAGCGCCGGTGGGGTTTCCTACGAGCAGTACTTC
CASSAGGVSYEQYF
>TRBD2|TRBJ2-1|few|TRBV28
TGTGCCAGCAGCCCCAGCGGGAGGGCCACCTACAATGAGCAGTTCTTC
CASSPSGRATYNEQFF
>TRBD2|TRBJ2-7|many|TRBV28
TGTGCCAGCAGTTTTCCCGGGAGGGCCCTCCACGAGCAGTACTTC
CASSFPGRALHEQYF
>-|TRBJ1-5|few|TRBV7-9
TGTGCCAGCAGCCCCTGGGATCAGCCCCAGCATTTT
CASSPWDQPQHF
>TRBD1|TRBJ1-1|-|TRBV5-1
TGCGCCAGCAGCCAAACCGGGACAGTGGGCACTGAAGCTTTCTTT
CASSQTGTVGTEAFF
>-|TRBJ2-1|-|TRBV29-1
TGCAGCGTACCCGGGAGTCCCTACAATGAGCAGTTCTTC
CSVPGSPYNEQFF
>TRBD2|TRBJ2-3|-|TRBV9
TGTGCCAGCAGCGTAGGGGGCGGGAGGACTCGCACAGATACGCAGTATTTT
CASSVGGGRTRTDTQYF
>-|TRBJ1-1|many|TRBV6-1
TGTGCCAGCAAGGCGAACACTGAAGCTTTCTTT
CASKANTEAFF
>TRBD1|TRBJ1-1|many|TRBV3-1
TGTGCCAGCAGCCCCATCGGACAGGGTCGGACTGAAGCTTTCTTT
CASSPIGQGRTEAFF
>-|TRBJ2-1|-|TRBV29-1
TGCAGCGTAGGTCAGCCGAGCCCCTACAATGAGCAGTTCTTC
CSVGQPSPYNEQFF
>-|TRBJ2-7|many|TRBV24-1
TGTGCCACCAGTGATGTCGGGACGGGAGACTCCTACGAGCAGTACTTC
CATSDVGTGDSYEQYF
>-|TRBJ1-1|many|TRBV30
TGTGCCTGGGGGGGTAGGAACACTGAAGCTTTCTTT
CAWGGRNTEAFF
>TRBD2|TRBJ2-1|-|TRBV7-9
TGTGCCAGCAGCTTTACAACTAGCGGGAGGAGTCCCTACAATGAGCAGTTCTTC
CASSFTTSGRSPYNEQFF
>TRBD2|TRBJ2-2|few|TRBV5-1
TGCGCCAGCAGACTAGCGGGAGGCACCGGGGAGCTGTTTTTT
CASRLAGGTGELFF
>-|TRBJ2-7|many|TRBV29-1
TGCAGCGTTGACACCCGGGGAGAGTCGAGCTCCTACGAGCAGTACTTC
CSVDTRGESSSYEQYF
>TRBD2|TRBJ2-7|many|TRBV6-1
TGTGCCAGCAGCCCACTAGCGGAGAAAACGGAGCAGTACTTC
CASSPLAEKTEQYF
>TRBD2|TRBJ2-7|many|TRBV6-6
TGTGCCAGCAGTTACCAAGCGGGAGGGCCCTACGAGCAGTACTTC
CASSYQAGGPYEQYF
>-|TRBJ1-1|many|TRBV9
TGTGCCAGCAGCCCCCAGGTCGGGCGCGACACTGAAGCTTTCTTT
CASSPQVGRDTEAFF
>TRBD2|TRBJ2-4|many|TRBV6-1
TGTGCCAGCAGGGTGGTACGTAGCGGGAGCCCTTCCAAAAACATTCAGTACTTC
CASRVVRSGSPSKNIQYF
>-|TRBJ1-1|many|TRBV12-3/TRBV12-4
TGTGCCAGCAGTGAGTACCTTAGACGTGAAGCTTTCTTT
CASSEYLRREAFF
>TRBD1|TRBJ1-1|few|TRBV6-2/TRBV6-3
TGTGCCAGCAGTTACGGAGACAGGGGAAGGGGGAACACTGAAGCTTTCTTT
CASSYGDRGRGNTEAFF
>TRBD2|TRBJ2-4|few|TRBV20-1
TGCAGTGCTAGAGTACCCGGGAGGGCCGCCAAAAACATTCAGTACTTC
CSARVPGRAAKNIQYF
>TRBD1|TRBJ2-5|-|TRBV7-9
TGTGCCAGCAGCTTAGCCGAGGGGGCCGGGACCCAGTACTTC
CASSLAEGAGTQYF
>TRBD1|TRBJ1-2|many|TRBV28
TGTGCCAGCAGACTGACAGGGGCCTCCTCCGGCTACACCTTC
CASRLTGASSGYTF
>-|TRBJ1-2|-|TRBV19
TGTGCCACCGCTCCTGGAGGAGTTGGTGGCTACACCTTC
CATAPGGVGGYTF
>TRBD2|TRBJ2-1|few|TRBV12-3/TRBV12-4
TGTGCCAGCAGTTCTCCTAGCGGGAGGGCCCCCTACAATGAGCAGTTCTTC
CASSSPSGRAPYNEQFF